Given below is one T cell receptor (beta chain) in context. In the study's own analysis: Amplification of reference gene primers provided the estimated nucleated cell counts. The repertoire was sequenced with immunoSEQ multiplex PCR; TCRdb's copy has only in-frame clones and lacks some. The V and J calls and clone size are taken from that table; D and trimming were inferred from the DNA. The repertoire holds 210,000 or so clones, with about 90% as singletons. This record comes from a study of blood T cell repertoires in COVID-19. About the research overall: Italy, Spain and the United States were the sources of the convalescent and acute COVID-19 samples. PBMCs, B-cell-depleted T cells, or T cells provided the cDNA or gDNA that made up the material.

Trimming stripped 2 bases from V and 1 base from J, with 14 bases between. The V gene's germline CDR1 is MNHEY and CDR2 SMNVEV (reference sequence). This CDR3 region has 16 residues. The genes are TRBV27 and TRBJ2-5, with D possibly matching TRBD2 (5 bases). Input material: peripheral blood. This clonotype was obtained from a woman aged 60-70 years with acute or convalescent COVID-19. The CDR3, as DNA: TGTGCCAGCAGTTTAGGAGGTACAGAGCGCCAAGAGACCCAGTACTTC. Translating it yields CASSLGGTERQETQYF.